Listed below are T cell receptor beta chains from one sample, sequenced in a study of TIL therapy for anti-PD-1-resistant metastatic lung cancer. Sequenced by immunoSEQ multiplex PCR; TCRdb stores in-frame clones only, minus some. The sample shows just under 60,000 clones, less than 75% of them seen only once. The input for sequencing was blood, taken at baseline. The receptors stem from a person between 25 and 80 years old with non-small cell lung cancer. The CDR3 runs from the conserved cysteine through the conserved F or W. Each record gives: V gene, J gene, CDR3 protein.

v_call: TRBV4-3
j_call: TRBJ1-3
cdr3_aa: CASSLRTGYGNTIYF

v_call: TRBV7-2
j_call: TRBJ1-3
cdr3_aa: CASSHALGNTIYF

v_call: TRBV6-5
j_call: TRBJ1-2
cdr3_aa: CASSYDGAGNYGYTF

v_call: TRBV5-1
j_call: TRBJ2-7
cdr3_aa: CASSSTGAHEQYF

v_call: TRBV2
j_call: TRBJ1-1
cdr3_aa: CASSVTTEAFF

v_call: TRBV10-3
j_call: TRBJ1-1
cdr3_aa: CAISESPLRNTEAFF

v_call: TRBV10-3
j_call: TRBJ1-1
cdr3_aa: CAIMGEGWSTEAFF

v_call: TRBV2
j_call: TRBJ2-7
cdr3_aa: CASTPGLVSYEQYF

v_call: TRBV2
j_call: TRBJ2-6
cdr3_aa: CASRVVGSGANVLTF

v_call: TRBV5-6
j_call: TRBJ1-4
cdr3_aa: CASSRTGTGGEKLFF

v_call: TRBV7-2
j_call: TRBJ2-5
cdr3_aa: CASSGTSQETQYF

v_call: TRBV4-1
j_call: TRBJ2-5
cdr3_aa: CASSEGGWSLLQETQYF

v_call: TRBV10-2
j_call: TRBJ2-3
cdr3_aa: CASSEVPGQVVDTQYF

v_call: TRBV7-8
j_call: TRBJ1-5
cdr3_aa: CASSLRGGTGSPLSQPQHF

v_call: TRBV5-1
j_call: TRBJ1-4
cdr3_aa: CASSREGSRNEKLFF

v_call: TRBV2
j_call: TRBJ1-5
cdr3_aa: CASREGAGIGSNQPQHF

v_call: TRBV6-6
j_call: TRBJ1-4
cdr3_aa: CASRRGEVSEKLFF

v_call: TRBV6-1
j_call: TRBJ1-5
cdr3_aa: CASSEPRLNQPQHF

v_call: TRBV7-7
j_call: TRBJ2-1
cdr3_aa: CASSFLPTGDVGEQFF

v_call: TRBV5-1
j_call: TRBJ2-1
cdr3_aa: CASSFSVPQVGLYEQFF

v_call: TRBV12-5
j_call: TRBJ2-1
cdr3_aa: CASASYTGGQNEQFF

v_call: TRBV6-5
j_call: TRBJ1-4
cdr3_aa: CASSYRATNEKLFF

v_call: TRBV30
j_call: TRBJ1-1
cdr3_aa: CAWSSSGNTEAFF